This T cell receptor beta chain was sequenced during a study of T-cell reconstitution after alpha-beta-depleted transplantation in children. The TCRbeta library was prepared with unique molecular identifiers. TCRdb analysed the PCR reads with MiXCR anew, one entry per CDR3 protein. The sample lists 600,000 to 700,000 distinct CDR3 sequences, around 13% occurring once. The CDR3 extends over 15 amino acids. Germline-derived CDR1 and CDR2 are WSHSY and SAAADI. V lost 2 bases, J lost 7 bases, and 11 bases stayed unmatched. A few counts support this clonotype. Its antigen is not identified. Study-wide points: T cells produced anew were the main source of T-cell counts and diversity one year after transplant. Surviving recipient T cells and thymic progenitors produced the high day-60 TCRbeta diversity seen in some patients. Alpha-beta T cells about two months after transplant reportedly derived from several hundred expanded graft clones.

The sequences come from PBMCs, collected before TCRalphabeta/CD19-depleted stem cell transplant. The receptor was isolated from a girl aged 2 to 9 with congenital amegakaryocytic thrombocytopenia, due to receive a stem cell transplant. V usage is TRBV10-2 and J usage is TRBJ2-7, with 7 bases identical to TRBD1. The CDR3 protein is CASSESAGGAEEQYF. The CDR3 DNA follows: TGCGCCAGCAGTGAGAGTGCAGGGGGTGCTGAAGAGCAGTACTTC.